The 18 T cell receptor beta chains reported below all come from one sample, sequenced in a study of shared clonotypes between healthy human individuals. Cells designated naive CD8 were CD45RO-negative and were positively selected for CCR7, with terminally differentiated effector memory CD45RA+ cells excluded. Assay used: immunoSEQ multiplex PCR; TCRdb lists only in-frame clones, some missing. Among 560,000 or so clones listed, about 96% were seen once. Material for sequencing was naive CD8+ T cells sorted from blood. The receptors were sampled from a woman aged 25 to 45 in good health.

CDR3 residues: CASSVEGLGQETQYF. The CDR3 DNA reads as TGTGCCAGCAGCGTAGAGGGACTAGGACAAGAGACCCAGTACTTC. V and J are TRBV9 and TRBJ2-5; 8 bases align to TRBD2. Germline values: CDR1 SGDLS, CDR2 YYNGEE. V was pared by 0 bases and J by 2 bases, with 3 bases of the junction left unmatched. This CDR3 contains 15 residues.

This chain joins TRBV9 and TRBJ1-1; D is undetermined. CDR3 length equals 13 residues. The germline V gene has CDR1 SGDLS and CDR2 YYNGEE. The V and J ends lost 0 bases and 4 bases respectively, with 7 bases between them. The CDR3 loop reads CASSVAGSTEAFF. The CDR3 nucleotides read TGTGCCAGCAGCGTAGCCGGAAGCACTGAAGCTTTCTTT.

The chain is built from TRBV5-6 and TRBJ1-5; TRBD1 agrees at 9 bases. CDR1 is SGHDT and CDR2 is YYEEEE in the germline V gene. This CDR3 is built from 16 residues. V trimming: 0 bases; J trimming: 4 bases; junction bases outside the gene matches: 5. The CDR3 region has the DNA TGTGCCAGCAGCTTGGGGTGGACAGGGGAAAATCAGCCCCAGCATTTT. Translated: CASSLGWTGENQPQHF.

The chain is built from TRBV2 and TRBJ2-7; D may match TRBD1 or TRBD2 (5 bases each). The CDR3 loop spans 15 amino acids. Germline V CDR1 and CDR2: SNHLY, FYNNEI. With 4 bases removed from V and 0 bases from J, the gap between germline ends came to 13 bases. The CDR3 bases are TGTGCCAGCAGTGGGGGGAGCCAACCCTCCTACGAGCAGTACTTC. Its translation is CASSGGSQPSYEQYF.

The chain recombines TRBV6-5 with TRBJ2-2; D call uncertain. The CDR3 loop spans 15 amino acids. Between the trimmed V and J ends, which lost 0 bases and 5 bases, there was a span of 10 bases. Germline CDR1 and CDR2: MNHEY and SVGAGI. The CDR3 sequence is CASSYSLLVTGELFF. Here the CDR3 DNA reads TGTGCCAGCAGTTACTCACTTTTGGTAACCGGGGAGCTGTTTTTT.

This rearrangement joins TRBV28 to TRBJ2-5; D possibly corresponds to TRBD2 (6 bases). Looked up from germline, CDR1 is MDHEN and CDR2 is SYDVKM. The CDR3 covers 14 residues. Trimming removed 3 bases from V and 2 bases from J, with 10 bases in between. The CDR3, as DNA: TGTGCCAGCAGTTTTTGGGGGACTCAAGAGACCCAGTACTTC. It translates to CASSFWGTQETQYF.

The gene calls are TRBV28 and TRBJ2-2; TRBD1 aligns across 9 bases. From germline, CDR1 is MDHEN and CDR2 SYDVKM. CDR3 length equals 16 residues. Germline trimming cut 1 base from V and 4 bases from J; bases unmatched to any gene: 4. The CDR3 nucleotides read TGTGCCAGCAGTTTATCACAGGGGGCGGGCACCGGGGAGCTGTTTTTT. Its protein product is CASSLSQGAGTGELFF.

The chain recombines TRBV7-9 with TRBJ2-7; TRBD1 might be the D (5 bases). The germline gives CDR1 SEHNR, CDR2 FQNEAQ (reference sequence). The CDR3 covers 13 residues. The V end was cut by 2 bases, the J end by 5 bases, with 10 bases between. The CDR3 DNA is TGTGCCAGCAGCTTATCAGGGATCGACGAGCAGTACTTC. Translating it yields CASSLSGIDEQYF.

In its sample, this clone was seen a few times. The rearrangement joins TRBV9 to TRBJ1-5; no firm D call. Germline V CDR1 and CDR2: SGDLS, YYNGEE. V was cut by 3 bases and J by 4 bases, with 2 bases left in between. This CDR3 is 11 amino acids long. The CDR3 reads CASSGNQPQHF. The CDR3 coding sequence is TGTGCCAGCAGCGGGAATCAGCCCCAGCATTTT.

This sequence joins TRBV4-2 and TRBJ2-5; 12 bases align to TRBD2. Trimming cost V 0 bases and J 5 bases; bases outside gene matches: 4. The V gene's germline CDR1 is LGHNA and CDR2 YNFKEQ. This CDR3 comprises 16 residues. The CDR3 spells CASSQDLLAGGETQYF. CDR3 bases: TGTGCCAGCAGCCAAGATCTCCTAGCGGGGGGGGAGACCCAGTACTTC.

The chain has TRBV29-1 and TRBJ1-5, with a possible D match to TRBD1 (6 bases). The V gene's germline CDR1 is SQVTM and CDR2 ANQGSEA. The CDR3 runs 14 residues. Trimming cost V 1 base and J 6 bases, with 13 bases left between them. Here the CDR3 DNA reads TGCAGCGTTGAAGTCGGGGGGGCGGGTCAGCCCCAGCATTTT. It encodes CSVEVGGAGQPQHF.

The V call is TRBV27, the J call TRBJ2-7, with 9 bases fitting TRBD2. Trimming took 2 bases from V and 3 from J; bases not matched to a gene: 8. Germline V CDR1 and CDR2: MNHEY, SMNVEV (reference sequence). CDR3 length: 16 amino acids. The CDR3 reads CASSLRAGGLLYEQYF. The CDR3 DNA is TGTGCCAGCAGTTTAAGGGCGGGAGGGCTCCTCTACGAGCAGTACTTC.

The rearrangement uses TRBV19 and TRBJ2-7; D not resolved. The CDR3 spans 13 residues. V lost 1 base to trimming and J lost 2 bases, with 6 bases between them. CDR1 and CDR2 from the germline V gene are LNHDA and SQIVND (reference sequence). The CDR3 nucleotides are TGTGCCAGTAGTATAGCTGAACCCTACGAGCAGTACTTC. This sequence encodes CASSIAEPYEQYF.

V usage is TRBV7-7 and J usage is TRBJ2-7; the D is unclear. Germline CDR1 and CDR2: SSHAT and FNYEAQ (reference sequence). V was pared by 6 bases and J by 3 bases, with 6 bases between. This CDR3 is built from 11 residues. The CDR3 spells CASRSNYEQYF. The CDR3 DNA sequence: TGTGCCAGCAGGTCGAACTACGAGCAGTACTTC.

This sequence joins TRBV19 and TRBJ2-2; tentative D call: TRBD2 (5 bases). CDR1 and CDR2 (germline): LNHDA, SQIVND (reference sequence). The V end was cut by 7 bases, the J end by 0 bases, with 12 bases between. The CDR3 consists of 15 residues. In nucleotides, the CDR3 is TGTGCCAGTACCTCGGAGGAAGCGAACACCGGGGAGCTGTTTTTT. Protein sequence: CASTSEEANTGELFF.

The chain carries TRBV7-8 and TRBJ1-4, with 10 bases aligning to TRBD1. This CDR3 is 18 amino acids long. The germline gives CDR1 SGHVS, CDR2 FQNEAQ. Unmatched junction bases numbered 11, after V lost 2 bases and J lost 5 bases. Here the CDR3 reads CASSLYGTGVLENEKLFF. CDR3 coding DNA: TGTGCCAGCAGCTTATACGGGACAGGGGTTCTTGAAAATGAAAAACTGTTTTTT.

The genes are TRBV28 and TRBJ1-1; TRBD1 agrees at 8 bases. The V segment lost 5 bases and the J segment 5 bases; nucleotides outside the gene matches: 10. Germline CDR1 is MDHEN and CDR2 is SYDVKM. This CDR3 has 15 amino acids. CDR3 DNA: TGTGCCAGCAGTCAGTGGACAGGGACCGGGACTGAAGCTTTCTTT. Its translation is CASSQWTGTGTEAFF.

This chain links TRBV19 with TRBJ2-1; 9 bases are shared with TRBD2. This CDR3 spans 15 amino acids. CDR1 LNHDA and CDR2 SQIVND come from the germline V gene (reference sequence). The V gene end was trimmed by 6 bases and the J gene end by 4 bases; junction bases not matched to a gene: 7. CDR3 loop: CASSISGSGYNEQFF. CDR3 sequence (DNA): TGTGCCAGTAGCATTAGCGGGAGCGGGTACAATGAGCAGTTCTTC. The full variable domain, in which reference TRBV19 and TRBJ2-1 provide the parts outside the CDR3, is DGGITQSPKYLFRKEGQNVTLSCEQNLNHDAMYWYRQDPGQGLRLIYYSQIVNDFQKGDIAEGYSVSREKKESFPLTVTSAQKNPTAFYLCASSISGSGYNEQFFGPGTRLTVL.